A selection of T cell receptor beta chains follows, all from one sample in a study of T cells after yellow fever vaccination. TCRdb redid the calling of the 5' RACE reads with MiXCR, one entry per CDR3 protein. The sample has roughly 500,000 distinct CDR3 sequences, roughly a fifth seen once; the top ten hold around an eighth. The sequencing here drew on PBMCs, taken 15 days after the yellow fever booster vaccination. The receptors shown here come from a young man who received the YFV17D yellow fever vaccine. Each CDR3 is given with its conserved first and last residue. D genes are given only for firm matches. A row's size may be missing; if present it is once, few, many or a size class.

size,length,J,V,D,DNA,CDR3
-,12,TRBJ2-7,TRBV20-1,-,TGCAGTGGAGGGGACCTTCTCTACGAGCAGTACTTC,CSGGDLLYEQYF
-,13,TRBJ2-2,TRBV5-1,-,TGCGCCAGCAAAGAGCAGGACACCGGGGAGCTGTTTTTT,CASKEQDTGELFF
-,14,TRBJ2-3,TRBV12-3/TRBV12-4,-,TGTGCCAGCAGTTTTGGGGCCCACACAGATACGCAGTATTTT,CASSFGAHTDTQYF
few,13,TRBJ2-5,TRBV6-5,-,TGTGCCAGCAGTTACGGCGGGGCAGAGACCCAGTACTTC,CASSYGGAETQYF
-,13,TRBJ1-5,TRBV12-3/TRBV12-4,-,TGTGCCAGCAGTTCAGGGGAAGGACAGCCCCAGCATTTT,CASSSGEGQPQHF
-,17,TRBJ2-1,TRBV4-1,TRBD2,TGCGCCAGCAGGCAACCCGGGACTAGCGGGAGTCCCAATGAGCAGTTCTTC,CASRQPGTSGSPNEQFF
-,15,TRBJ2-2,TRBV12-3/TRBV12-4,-,TGTGCCAGCAGTCCAACCGGGCCTACCCCCGGGGAGCTGTTTTTT,CASSPTGPTPGELFF
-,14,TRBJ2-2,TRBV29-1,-,TGCAGCGTTGTTGGCGGGACAAACACCGGGGAGCTGTTTTTT,CSVVGGTNTGELFF
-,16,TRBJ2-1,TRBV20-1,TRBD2,TGCAGTGCTAGGCGGTCTAGCGGGGGCTCCTACAATGAGCAGTTCTTC,CSARRSSGGSYNEQFF
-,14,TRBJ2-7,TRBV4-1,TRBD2,TGCGCCAGCAGCCTTGAGCGGGAGGACGACGAGCAGTACTTC,CASSLEREDDEQYF
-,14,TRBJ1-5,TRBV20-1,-,TGCAGTGCCGCCGCGGGGGGGCCGAATCAGCCCCAGCATTTT,CSAAAGGPNQPQHF
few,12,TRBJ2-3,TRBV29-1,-,TGCAGCGACACACAGGTATCGGATACGCAGTATTTT,CSDTQVSDTQYF
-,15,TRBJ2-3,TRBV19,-,TGTGCCAGTTCCGGAGGGTTGGGAGAGACAGATACGCAGTATTTT,CASSGGLGETDTQYF
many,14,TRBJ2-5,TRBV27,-,TGTGCCAGCAGTTTTGCTGGCAGACAAGAGACCCAGTACTTC,CASSFAGRQETQYF
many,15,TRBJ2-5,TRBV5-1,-,TGCGCCAGCAGCTCGGCCGGAGTATTACAAGAGACCCAGTACTTC,CASSSAGVLQETQYF
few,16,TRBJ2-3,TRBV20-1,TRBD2,TGCAGTGCTAGACCCCGACTAGCGGGAGGGGTGGATACGCAGTATTTT,CSARPRLAGGVDTQYF
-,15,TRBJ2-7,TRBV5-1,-,TGCGCCAGCAGATTCGGACTTCTGTCCGACTACGAGCAGTACTTC,CASRFGLLSDYEQYF
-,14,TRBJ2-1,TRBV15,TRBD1,TGTGCCACCGGCGGGGACAGGGCATACAATGAGCAGTTCTTC,CATGGDRAYNEQFF
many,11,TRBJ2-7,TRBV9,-,TGTGCCAGCAGCCTTGGAAACGAGCAGTACTTC,CASSLGNEQYF
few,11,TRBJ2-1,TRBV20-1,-,TGCAGTTCAGGGGTTCGGAATGAGCAGTTCTTC,CSSGVRNEQFF
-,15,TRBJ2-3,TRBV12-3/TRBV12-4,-,TGTGCCAGCAGAGGGGGACGAGCTAGCACAGATACGCAGTATTTT,CASRGGRASTDTQYF
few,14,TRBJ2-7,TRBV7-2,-,TGTGCCAGCAGCTTAGAATGGAGCGACTACGAGCAGTACTTC,CASSLEWSDYEQYF
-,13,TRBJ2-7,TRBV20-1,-,TGCAGTGCTCCAACTAGGAGCTCCTACGAGCAGTACTTC,CSAPTRSSYEQYF
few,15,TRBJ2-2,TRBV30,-,TGTGCCCGCCGAGAGGACTCCCGGGTGGCCGGGGAGCTGTTTTTT,CARREDSRVAGELFF
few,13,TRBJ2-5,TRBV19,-,TGTGCCAGTAGTATAACCGGGTATGAGACCCAGTACTTC,CASSITGYETQYF
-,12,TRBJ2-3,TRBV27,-,TGTGCCAGCAGTCCATCGGGGGTACTCCAGTATTTT,CASSPSGVLQYF
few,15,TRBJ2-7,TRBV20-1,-,TGCAGTGCTAGCACCAAAGCCCGCTCGACATACGAGCAGTACTTC,CSASTKARSTYEQYF
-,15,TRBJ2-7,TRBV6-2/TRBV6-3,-,TGTGCCAGCAGTTACTCGGCAGGGAGATACTACGAGCAGTACTTC,CASSYSAGRYYEQYF
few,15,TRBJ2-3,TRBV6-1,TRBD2,TGTGCCAGCAGGGCCAAGACTAGCGGGACAGATACGCAGTATTTT,CASRAKTSGTDTQYF
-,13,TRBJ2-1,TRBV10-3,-,TGTGCCATCTCTTGGGGGGATGGGGATGAGCAGTTCTTC,CAISWGDGDEQFF
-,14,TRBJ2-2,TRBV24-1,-,TGTGCCACCAGTATTTCAGGGATAAACGGGGAGCTGTTTTTT,CATSISGINGELFF
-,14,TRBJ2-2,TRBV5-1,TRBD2,TGCGCCAGCAGCTTAGTAGCGGGAGACGGGGAGCTGTTTTTT,CASSLVAGDGELFF
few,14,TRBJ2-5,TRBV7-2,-,TGTGCCAGCAGCCCCGAAAATTCTCGGGAGACCCAGTACTTC,CASSPENSRETQYF
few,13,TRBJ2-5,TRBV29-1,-,TGCAGCGTTGAGACAGGCCGCGGCGAGACCCAGTACTTC,CSVETGRGETQYF
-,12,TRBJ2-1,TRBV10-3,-,TGTGCCATCAGTGAGCAAATTAATGAGCAGTTCTTC,CAISEQINEQFF
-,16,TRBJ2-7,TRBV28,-,TGTGCCAGCAGGCTCCGCCCGGGACTCGGATCCTACGAGCAGTACTTC,CASRLRPGLGSYEQYF
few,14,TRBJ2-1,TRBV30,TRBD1,TGTGCCTGGAGTCGGGACAGGGGGCTTGGTGAGCAGTTCTTC,CAWSRDRGLGEQFF
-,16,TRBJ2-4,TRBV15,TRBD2,TGTGCCACCAGCACTCTAGCGGGAGTAGGCAAAAACATTCAGTACTTC,CATSTLAGVGKNIQYF
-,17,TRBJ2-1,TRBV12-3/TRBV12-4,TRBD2,TGTGCCAGCAGGATGGGACTAGCGGGAACCTCCTACAATGAGCAGTTCTTC,CASRMGLAGTSYNEQFF
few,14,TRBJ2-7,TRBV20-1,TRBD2,TGCAGTGCTATAAGGACTAGCGGGGCCTACGAGCAGTACTTC,CSAIRTSGAYEQYF
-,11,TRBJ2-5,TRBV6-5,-,TGTGCCAGCAGAAAGCTGGAGACCCAGTACTTC,CASRKLETQYF
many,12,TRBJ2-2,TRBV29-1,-,TGCAGCGTTGAACCGGGCCCCGGGGAGCTGTTTTTT,CSVEPGPGELFF
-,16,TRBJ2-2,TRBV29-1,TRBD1,TGCAGCGTTGAAGCCACAGGACAGGGGGCGACCGGGGAGCTGTTTTTT,CSVEATGQGATGELFF
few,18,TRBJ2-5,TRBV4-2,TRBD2,TGTGCCAGCAGCCCCAGAGGTTCGACTAGCGGGACCCAAGAGACCCAGTACTTC,CASSPRGSTSGTQETQYF
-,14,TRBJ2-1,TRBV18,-,TGTGCCAGCTCACCAATGATAGAGGACAATGAGCAGTTCTTC,CASSPMIEDNEQFF
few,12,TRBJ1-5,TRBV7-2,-,TGTGCCAGCAGCTTACTCGGTGAGCCCCAGCATTTT,CASSLLGEPQHF
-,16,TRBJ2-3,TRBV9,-,TGTGCCAGCAGCGCAACCGGTACAGGGCTTTCAGATACGCAGTATTTT,CASSATGTGLSDTQYF
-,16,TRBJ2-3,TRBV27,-,TGTGCCAGCAGTCTCCAGCCCAGTTTCGAATGGGATACGCAGTATTTT,CASSLQPSFEWDTQYF
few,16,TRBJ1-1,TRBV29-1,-,TGCAGCGTTAAGGGAGGGGTTTTCGCTCGAAACACTGAAGCTTTCTTT,CSVKGGVFARNTEAFF
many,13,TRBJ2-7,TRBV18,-,TGTGCCAGCTCACCCGGGGCACCCTACGAGCAGTACTTC,CASSPGAPYEQYF
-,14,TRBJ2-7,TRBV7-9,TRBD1,TGTGCCAGCAGCATCGGGACAGGGGGGCACGAGCAGTACTTC,CASSIGTGGHEQYF
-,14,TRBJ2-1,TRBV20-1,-,TGCAGTGCTAGATCGGCCAGTCAGGGCAATGAGCAGTTCTTC,CSARSASQGNEQFF
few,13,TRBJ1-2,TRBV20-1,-,TGCAGTGCTAGCAGCCCCCCATGGTATGGCTACACCTTC,CSASSPPWYGYTF
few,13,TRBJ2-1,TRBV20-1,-,TGCAGTGCTAGAAGGCAGCCTCATCCGGGGCAGTTCTTC,CSARRQPHPGQFF
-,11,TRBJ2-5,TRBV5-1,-,TGCGCCAGCAGCTTACAGGGCACCCAGTACTTC,CASSLQGTQYF